The 19 T cell receptor beta chains below come from one sample, sequenced in a study of blood T cell repertoires in COVID-19. Measured with immunoSEQ multiplex PCR; TCRdb has only the in-frame clones, and not every one. The sample lists about 230,000 clones, roughly 85% occurring once. Material: peripheral blood. These receptors all come from a man aged 45 to 65 with COVID-19, enrolled during active disease.

The chain uses TRBV29-1 and TRBJ2-5; 9 bases line up with TRBD1. This CDR3 is 17 amino acids long. The ends lost 6 bases at V and 0 bases at J; junction bases unmatched: 14. From germline, CDR1 is SQVTM and CDR2 ANQGSEA. CDR3 amino acids: CSVPEDRGPLYQETQYF. The DNA of the CDR3 is TGCAGCGTGCCGGAGGACAGGGGTCCCTTGTACCAAGAGACCCAGTACTTC.

J is TRBJ2-3 and V is TRBV4-3, with 7 nucleotides matching TRBD1. The CDR3 has 17 residues. Germline lookup yields CDR1 LGHNA and CDR2 YSLEER. Trimming at V came to 4 bases and at J to 0 bases, leaving 10 bases not matched to a gene. Here the CDR3 DNA reads TGCGCCAGCAGCCTTAACCCGACAGGGAAAAGCACAGATACGCAGTATTTT. This gives the protein CASSLNPTGKSTDTQYF.

The V and J genes are TRBV10-3 and TRBJ1-6; TRBD1 aligns across 7 bases. The CDR3 has 15 amino acids. From germline, CDR1 is ENHRY and CDR2 SYGVKD. J lost 7 bases, V lost 0 bases, and 3 bases had no gene match. The CDR3 loop is CAISESGQQNSPLHF. For the CDR3, the DNA is TGTGCCATCAGTGAGTCGGGACAGCAAAATTCACCCCTCCACTTT.

DNA of the CDR3: TGTGCCAGCAGCCTACGGGACTTTTACGAGCAGTACTTC. Protein sequence: CASSLRDFYEQYF. The J gene is TRBJ2-7, the V gene TRBV3-1 (or the pseudogene TRBV3-2), with D perhaps TRBD2 (6 bases). Germline values: CDR1 LGHDT, CDR2 YNNKEL (reference sequence). V lost 4 bases to trimming and J lost 4 bases, with 11 bases between them. This CDR3 has 13 amino acids.

The V call is TRBV9, the J call TRBJ2-2; D ambiguous. Trimming took 0 bases from V and 4 from J, leaving 4 bases between them. Germline V lookup: CDR1 SGDLS, CDR2 YYNGEE. This CDR3 is built from 13 residues. DNA of the CDR3: TGTGCCAGCAGCGTAGCTACCACCGGGGAGCTGTTTTTT. Residues: CASSVATTGELFF.

The chain employs TRBV10-2 and TRBJ2-7; TRBD1 matches at 9 bases. Germline V gene data show CDR1 as WSHSY and CDR2 as SAAADI. The CDR3 is made up of 15 amino acids. Trimming took 1 base from V and 3 from J; bases not matched to a gene: 4. CDR3 in amino acids: CASSELTGGHYEQYF. In DNA, the CDR3 is TGCGCCAGCAGTGAGTTGACAGGGGGGCACTACGAGCAGTACTTC.

The gene calls are TRBV10-3 and TRBJ1-1; no clear D. Germline loops: CDR1 ENHRY, CDR2 SYGVKD. The CDR3 is 14 residues long. The germline V and J ends were trimmed by 6 bases and 7 bases, with 18 bases remaining between them. The DNA of the CDR3 is TGTGCCATCAGCGCCCCCGGAGGTTTGGGTGAAGCTTTCTTT. This translates into CAISAPGGLGEAFF.

This clone was detected a few times. The genes are TRBV7-6 and TRBJ2-1; no firm D call. The CDR3 has 16 residues. In germline, CDR1 is SGHVS, CDR2 FNYEAQ. The V gene lost 1 base and the J gene lost 5 bases, with 15 bases spanning the gap. The CDR3 region has the DNA TGTGCCAGCAGCTTAGTCGATAAAGGCGGCCACAATGAGCAGTTCTTC. Protein sequence: CASSLVDKGGHNEQFF. The variable domain in full, with the rest retrieved from reference TRBV7-6 and TRBJ2-1, is GAGVSQSPRYKVTKRGQDVALRCDPISGHVSLYWYRQALGQGPEFLTYFNYEAQQDKSGLPNDRFSAERPEGSISTLTIQRTEQRDSAMYRCASSLVDKGGHNEQFFGPGTRLTVL.

The chain carries TRBV3-1 (or the pseudogene TRBV3-2) and TRBJ2-3; possibly TRBD2 for D (6 bases). Trimming cost V 1 base and J 1 base, with 12 bases left between them. The CDR3 is made up of 16 amino acids. CDR1 is LGHDT and CDR2 is YNNKEL in the germline V gene (reference sequence). The CDR3 nucleotides read TGTGCCAGCAGCCAAGTCATTACGGGGGGCACAGATACGCAGTATTTT. Its translation is CASSQVITGGTDTQYF.

The chain has TRBV30 and TRBJ1-5; perhaps TRBD1 as D (6 bases). Trimming removed 0 bases at V and 5 bases at J, with 8 bases between. Germline lookup yields CDR1 GTSNPN and CDR2 SVGIG (reference sequence). The CDR3 totals 13 residues. The CDR3 DNA follows: TGTGCCTGGAGTGTCAGGGGCGATCAGCCCCAGCATTTT. This codes for CAWSVRGDQPQHF.

This clone has only one observation. The chain carries TRBV11-1 and TRBJ1-2; 11 nucleotides match TRBD1. Germline loops: CDR1 SGHAT, CDR2 FQDESV (reference sequence). The CDR3 totals 13 residues. The junction had 4 bases not matched to a gene; V was cut back by 5 bases and J by 8 bases. The CDR3 loop is CASSPGTGGGYTF. CDR3 DNA: TGTGCCAGCAGCCCTGGGACAGGGGGAGGCTACACCTTC.

This clone appeared a few times. V and J are TRBV6-1 and TRBJ2-7, with 7 bases matching TRBD2. Germline CDR1 is MNHNS and CDR2 is SASEGT. V lost 4 bases and J lost 3; bases outside the gene matches: 12. The CDR3 sequence is 16 residues long. The CDR3 sequence is CASSAAAQGGIYEQYF. The CDR3 bases are TGTGCCAGCAGTGCCGCCGCCCAGGGAGGGATCTACGAGCAGTACTTC.

This clone has only a few counts. Different DNA sequences within this sample yield the same CDR3. The chain uses TRBV5-1 and TRBJ2-2; tentatively, D is TRBD1 (6 bases). Germline CDR1 is SGHRS and CDR2 is YFSETQ. The ends were cut back, 3 bases at V and 1 base at J, with 7 bases in the middle. The CDR3 spans 14 residues. The CDR3 nucleotides read TGCGCCAGCAGCTCGGGACAGAACACCGGGGAGCTGTTTTTT. Translation gives CASSSGQNTGELFF. Variable domain in full (rest from reference TRBV5-1 and TRBJ2-2): KAGVTQTPRYLIKTRGQQVTLSCSPISGHRSVSWYQQTPGQGLQFLFEYFSETQRNKGNFPGRFSGRQFSNSRSEMNVSTLELGDSALYLCASSSGQNTGELFFGEGSRLTVL.

The V gene is TRBV19, the J gene TRBJ1-1; 9 nucleotides line up with TRBD1. The CDR3 length is 14 residues. The junction had 2 bases not matched to a gene; V was cut back by 5 bases and J by 1 base. Germline assignment: CDR1 LNHDA and CDR2 SQIVND (reference sequence). CDR3 coding DNA: TGTGCCAGTAGTGTGGGACAGGGGAACACTGAAGCTTTCTTT. Translation: CASSVGQGNTEAFF.

The rearrangement links TRBV28 to TRBJ1-1; the D gene is possibly TRBD1 (6 bases). The CDR3 is 15 amino acids. CDR1 is MDHEN and CDR2 is SYDVKM in the germline V gene. Trimming shortened V by 5 bases and J by 2 bases, and 15 bases separated the two germline ends. The CDR3 coding sequence is TGTGCCAGCAGTCTGAGGCCACAGGGCAACACTGAAGCTTTCTTT. Translating gives CASSLRPQGNTEAFF.

This rearrangement joins TRBV28 to TRBJ2-3; D perhaps matches TRBD2 (7 bases). This CDR3 has 16 amino acids. V was trimmed by 5 bases and J by 0 bases, leaving 15 bases between them. Per the germline V gene, CDR1 is MDHEN and CDR2 is SYDVKM. CDR3 nucleotides: TGTGCCAGCAGTGAATCCCGGGGGGCCAGCACAGATACGCAGTATTTT. Translating it yields CASSESRGASTDTQYF.

V is TRBV15 and J is TRBJ1-1; D remains ambiguous. Germline CDR1 reads LNHNV; CDR2 reads YYDKDF (reference sequence). Trimming cost V 2 bases and J 1 base, with 8 bases left between them. This CDR3 region has 14 residues. Here the CDR3 DNA reads TGTGCCACCAGCAGACCTGCACAGAACACTGAAGCTTTCTTT. This translates into CATSRPAQNTEAFF.

The chain combines TRBV18 with TRBJ2-7; TRBD1 matches at 9 bases. CDR1 is KGHSH, CDR2 LQKENI, per germline. Unmatched junction bases numbered 6, after V lost 8 bases and J lost 4 bases. The length of the CDR3 is 13 residues. The CDR3 is CASTGQGKYEQYF. The CDR3 nucleotides read TGTGCCAGCACCGGACAGGGGAAATACGAGCAGTACTTC.

The chain carries TRBV7-9 and TRBJ1-2; possible D gene TRBD1, 6 bases. CDR3 length: 16 amino acids. V was trimmed by 4 bases and J by 2 bases, leaving 17 bases between them. CDR1 and CDR2 from the germline V gene are SEHNR and FQNEAQ (reference sequence). DNA for the CDR3: TGTGCCAGCAGCTCAAGCCAGGGGTATAGCAACTATGGCTACACCTTC. It encodes CASSSSQGYSNYGYTF.